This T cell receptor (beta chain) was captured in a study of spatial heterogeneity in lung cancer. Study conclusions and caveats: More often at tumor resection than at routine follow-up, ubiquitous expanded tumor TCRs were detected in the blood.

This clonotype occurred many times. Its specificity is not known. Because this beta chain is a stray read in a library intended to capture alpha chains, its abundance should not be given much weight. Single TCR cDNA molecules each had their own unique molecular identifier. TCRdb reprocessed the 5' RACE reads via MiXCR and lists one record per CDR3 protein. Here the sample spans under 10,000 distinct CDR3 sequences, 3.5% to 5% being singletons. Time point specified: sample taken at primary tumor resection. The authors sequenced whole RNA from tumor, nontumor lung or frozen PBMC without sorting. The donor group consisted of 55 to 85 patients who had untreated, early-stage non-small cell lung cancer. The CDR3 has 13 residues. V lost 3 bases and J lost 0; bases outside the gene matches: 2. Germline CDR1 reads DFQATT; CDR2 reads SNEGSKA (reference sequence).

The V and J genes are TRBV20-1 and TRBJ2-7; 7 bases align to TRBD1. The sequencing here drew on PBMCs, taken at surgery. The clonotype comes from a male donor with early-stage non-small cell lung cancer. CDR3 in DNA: TGCAGTGCTAGGGGGGACAGCTCCTACGAGCAGTACGTC. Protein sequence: CSARGDSSYEQYV.